This TCR beta chain was sequenced in a study of PD-1 blockade in classical Hodgkin lymphoma. No patient escaped relapse after autologous stem cell transplantation, and brentuximab vedotin exposure varied. This clone was picked up one time. As yet, its antigen is unknown. Produced via immunoSEQ multiplex PCR; TCRdb's table is partial and in-frame only. This table holds tens of thousands of clones, 71% found once. The V end was cut by 2 bases, the J end by 4 bases, with 9 bases between. CDR3 size: 13 residues. CDR1 is ENHRY and CDR2 is SYGVKD in the germline V gene. Study outcomes and limitations: Individuals initiating nivolumab under 1 year after ASCT were excluded. Complete responders entered with baseline diversity on par with newly diagnosed patients, the results showed. Reports indicated that newly diagnosed patients had lower baseline TCR diversity than healthy donors did. CD4+ TCR diversity climbed significantly by C4D1, unlike CD8+ TCR diversity.

This TCR derives from a human donor with classical Hodgkin lymphoma. V usage is TRBV10-3 and J usage is TRBJ2-7; perhaps TRBD2 as D (5 bases). The sequenced sample was peripheral blood mononuclear cells (PBMCs), obtained before the second cycle of nivolumab. The CDR3 bases are TGTGCCATCAGTGAGAAGGGAGTGTACGAGCAGTACTTC. Amino acids: CAISEKGVYEQYF.